This TCR beta chain was documented in a study of blood T cell repertoires in COVID-19. The germline V gene encodes CDR1 SGDLS and CDR2 YYNGEE. The J segment lost 5 bases and the V segment lost 0 bases, leaving 10 bases of the junction unmatched. The CDR3 extends over 17 amino acids. TCRdb's copy holds only in-frame clones and misses some; the assay was immunoSEQ multiplex PCR. This sample yields 130,000 to 150,000 clones, of which over 75% are seen a single time; more than 1% belongs to the top ten. The sample consisted of PBMCs or T cells enriched from blood (not recorded which). The chain recombines TRBV9 with TRBJ1-4, with 7 nucleotides matching TRBD1. The clonotype comes from a woman between 25 and 40 years old with acute COVID-19. The CDR3 bases are TGTGCCAGCAGCGTAGGAGGAGGGGGCGCGGGGAATGAAAAACTGTTTTTT. Translation gives CASSVGGGGAGNEKLFF.